Sequencing of this TCR beta chain was carried out in a study of a mutant IDH1 vaccine in newly diagnosed glioma. Study at large: Patients got radiotherapy, temozolomide, or both beforehand, and most got both. Study results and limitations: It seemed that pseudoprogression was not linked to changes in the top peripheral T cell clonotypes. Altogether, 85% to 95% of patients exhibited vaccine-induced immune responses.

With respect to this clone: Its antigen is unknown.

Produced via immunoSEQ multiplex PCR; TCRdb's table is partial and in-frame only. This table has about 88,000 clones, approximately 80% appearing once. The time point denotes: baseline, week 1 (first vaccination visit). Treatment in this sample: pre-vaccination baseline after standard-of-care therapy. The germline V gene has CDR1 KGHSH and CDR2 LQKENI. The V and J ends lost 2 bases and 10 bases, in that order; junction bases with no gene match: 3. The CDR3 totals 12 residues. The sequence derives from a man aged 40-49 years with glioma. Some clones in this sample may be carry-over from other donors' samples. This chain joins TRBV18 and TRBJ1-1; TRBD1 matches at 8 bases. The sample in question was PBMCs, obtained from a glioma patient treated with radiotherapy, temozolomide or both. The CDR3 bases are TGTGCCAGCTCACCAGCGGACAGGGCAGCTTTCTTT. Amino acid sequence: CASSPADRAAFF.